Each of the 30 T cell receptor beta chains below was sequenced from the same sample in a study of blood T cell repertoires in COVID-19. TCRdb's table, derived via immunoSEQ multiplex PCR, lists solely in-frame clones and lacks some. This sample has hundreds of thousands of clones, with around 83% found just once. The sequencing input was PBMCs or T cells enriched from blood (not recorded which). The receptors stem from a man in his forties who had been exposed to COVID-19.

The rearrangement joins TRBV24-1 to TRBJ2-1, with D perhaps TRBD2 (6 bases). Germline V gene sequence: CDR1 KGHDR, CDR2 SFDVKD. The CDR3 covers 14 residues. V lost 6 bases and J 6 bases, leaving 14 bases between the germline ends. In DNA, the CDR3 is TGTGCCACCAGTCGGGACGGGAGCATCAATGAGCAGTTCTTC. Translation gives CATSRDGSINEQFF.

CDR3 region: CASSSPGLNNEQFF. The CDR3 DNA is TGTGCCAGCAGTTCTCCGGGACTCAACAATGAGCAGTTCTTC. The rearrangement joins TRBV6-5 to TRBJ2-1; perhaps TRBD2 as D (6 bases). The V gene lost 4 bases and the J gene lost 5 bases, with 12 bases spanning the gap. The CDR3 contains 14 residues. Germline V gives CDR1 MNHEY, CDR2 SVGAGI.

The gene calls are TRBV12-2 and TRBJ1-6; the D call in the table, TRBD1, was not verified against the DNA. TRBV12-2 corresponds to a pseudogene. This CDR3 comprises 15 residues. CDR3 residues: CASRLVDRSNSPLHF. CDR3 nucleotides: TGTGCAAGTCGCTTAGTCGACAGGTCGAATTCACCCCTCCACTTT.

The gene calls are TRBV5-1 and TRBJ1-2, with 9 nucleotides matching TRBD1. Germline V gene sequence: CDR1 SGHRS, CDR2 YFSETQ. V lost 3 bases and J lost 7; bases outside the gene matches: 7. This CDR3 has 14 residues. For the CDR3, the DNA is TGCGCCAGCAGCTCACCGGGACAGGGCCCTGGCTACACCTTC. This gives the protein CASSSPGQGPGYTF.

This clone has more than one count but fewer than ten. This chain links TRBV3-1 (or the pseudogene TRBV3-2) with TRBJ1-1, with D perhaps TRBD1 (5 bases). The V gene lost 4 bases and the J gene lost 3 bases, with 15 bases spanning the gap. The CDR3 loop spans 15 amino acids. Per germline, CDR1 LGHDT and CDR2 YNNKEL (reference sequence). As DNA, the CDR3 is TGTGCCAGCAGCCCTTACGGGACGGGGGACACTGAAGCTTTCTTT. This translates into CASSPYGTGDTEAFF.

V usage is TRBV11-2 and J usage is TRBJ1-2, with 7 bases lining up with TRBD1. Germline V gene data show CDR1 as SGHAT and CDR2 as FQNNGV. The CDR3 is 12 amino acids. Losses at the gene ends were 5 bases for V and 7 bases for J; bases not matched to a gene: 4. The CDR3 DNA follows: TGTGCCAGCAGCGCCAGGGACAGTGGCTACACCTTC. This sequence encodes CASSARDSGYTF.

The V call is TRBV5-1, the J call TRBJ2-3, with 7 positions matching TRBD1. This CDR3 has 15 residues. Germline loops: CDR1 SGHRS, CDR2 YFSETQ. J was trimmed by 4 bases and V by 3 bases; bases with no gene match: 8. The chain's CDR3 is CASSSDRVVADTQYF. The DNA of the CDR3 is TGCGCCAGCAGCTCCGACAGGGTTGTGGCAGATACGCAGTATTTT.

Notes on this clone: The same CDR3 is also encoded by other DNA sequences in this sample. This chain connects TRBV7-9 to TRBJ2-1; D possibly corresponds to TRBD2 (5 bases). This CDR3 spans 12 amino acids. The V gene lost 3 bases and the J gene lost 10 bases, with 10 bases spanning the gap. Germline V gene data show CDR1 as SEHNR and CDR2 as FQNEAQ (reference sequence). For the CDR3, the DNA is TGTGCCAGCAGCTTGGGCACGGGGGAGCAGTTCTTC. It specifies CASSLGTGEQFF.

The V and J genes are TRBV11-2 and TRBJ1-2; TRBD1 aligns across 11 bases. V was clipped by 3 bases and J by 2 bases; unmatched bases: 5. The CDR3 extends over 16 amino acids. The germline gives CDR1 SGHAT, CDR2 FQNNGV. The CDR3: CASSFSGTGGNYGYTF. For the CDR3, the DNA is TGTGCCAGCAGCTTCTCCGGGACAGGGGGGAACTATGGCTACACCTTC.

This clone has more than one count but fewer than ten. The V call is TRBV18, the J call TRBJ2-2; 8 bases are a match to TRBD2. CDR3 length equals 17 residues. Germline trimming cut 2 bases from V and 8 bases from J; bases unmatched to any gene: 13. Germline CDR1 is KGHSH and CDR2 is LQKENI. The CDR3 region is CASSPAVERERGGELFF. The CDR3 nucleotides read TGTGCCAGCTCACCAGCCGTTGAGCGGGAGCGGGGGGGGGAGCTGTTTTTT.

This chain links TRBV19 with TRBJ1-1, with 7 bases fitting TRBD1. Germline V CDR1 and CDR2: LNHDA, SQIVND (reference sequence). The length of the CDR3 is 16 residues. V shed 7 bases, J shed 2 bases, and the junction held 13 bases outside the gene matches. Here the CDR3 DNA reads TGTGCCAGTAACCTCTACAGGGGAGGACTTAACACTGAAGCTTTCTTT. It specifies CASNLYRGGLNTEAFF.

The chain uses TRBV5-4 and TRBJ2-7; 7 positions match TRBD2. The CDR3 totals 14 residues. V shed 0 bases, J shed 5 bases, and the junction held 5 bases outside the gene matches. Germline CDR1 and CDR2: SGHNT and YYREEE (reference sequence). This CDR3 is CASSLGPGGNEQYF. DNA of the CDR3: TGTGCCAGCAGCTTGGGCCCGGGGGGAAACGAGCAGTACTTC.

The chain combines TRBV3-1 (or the pseudogene TRBV3-2) with TRBJ2-7; D gene uncertain. The V end was cut by 4 bases, the J end by 5 bases, with 12 bases between. The CDR3 is made up of 13 amino acids. CDR1 and CDR2 (germline): LGHDT, YNNKEL (reference sequence). The CDR3 protein is CASSRPPSNEQYF. The CDR3 coding sequence is TGTGCCAGCAGCCGTCCCCCCAGTAACGAGCAGTACTTC.

This sequence joins TRBV6-5 and TRBJ2-1; 8 nucleotides align to TRBD2. This CDR3 has 14 residues. Germline lookup yields CDR1 MNHEY and CDR2 SVGAGI. The V gene end was trimmed by 10 bases and the J gene end by 0 bases; junction bases not matched to a gene: 5. CDR3 bases: TGTGCCACCCGGGGGGGGAGCTCCTACAATGAGCAGTTCTTC. It specifies CATRGGSSYNEQFF.

This clone was detected once. The rearrangement joins TRBV6-5 to TRBJ2-3; the D gene is possibly TRBD2 (6 bases). V dropped 2 bases and J dropped 0 bases, with 12 bases sitting between them. Germline assignment: CDR1 MNHEY and CDR2 SVGAGI. The CDR3 has 16 residues. The CDR3 DNA sequence: TGTGCCAGCAGTTACCTTAGCGGCAGTAGCACAGATACGCAGTATTTT. Translation gives CASSYLSGSSTDTQYF.

This clone was picked up one time. V gene TRBV5-1 combines with J gene TRBJ1-2; D perhaps matches TRBD1 (5 bases). In germline, CDR1 is SGHRS, CDR2 YFSETQ. V was clipped by 4 bases and J by 8 bases, with 12 bases between them. There are 12 residues in the CDR3. The CDR3 is CASSPRDNGYTF. DNA for the CDR3: TGCGCCAGCAGCCCCAGGGATAACGGCTACACCTTC. The whole variable domain, filled in from reference TRBV5-1 and TRBJ1-2, reads KAGVTQTPRYLIKTRGQQVTLSCSPISGHRSVSWYQQTPGQGLQFLFEYFSETQRNKGNFPGRFSGRQFSNSRSEMNVSTLELGDSALYLCASSPRDNGYTFGSGTRLTVV.

The CDR3 spells CASVGTGRGGYTF. In DNA, the CDR3 is TGTGCCAGCGTGGGAACAGGGCGAGGAGGCTACACCTTC. V usage is TRBV12-3 or TRBV12-4 and J usage is TRBJ1-2; D perhaps matches TRBD1 (6 bases). CDR3 length: 13 amino acids. Trimming removed 8 bases from V and 8 bases from J, with 18 bases in between.

The chain carries TRBV6-2 or TRBV6-3 and TRBJ2-7; D ambiguous. Germline CDR1 reads MNHEY; CDR2 reads SVGEGT. Trimming took 0 bases from V and 3 from J, leaving 12 bases between them. The CDR3 has 15 residues. The CDR3 protein is CASSYSNPGYYEQYF. The CDR3 DNA is TGTGCCAGCAGTTACTCGAATCCCGGGTACTACGAGCAGTACTTC.

V usage is TRBV20-1 and J usage is TRBJ1-2, with TRBD1 matching 9 bases. CDR3 size: 11 residues. CDR1 is DFQATT, CDR2 SNEGSKA, per germline (reference sequence). Trimming cost V 6 bases and J 6 bases; bases outside gene matches: 2. CDR3 residues: CSARDRDGYTF. In DNA, the CDR3 is TGCAGTGCCAGGGACAGGGATGGCTACACCTTC.

This sequence joins TRBV2 and TRBJ1-6; 8 bases fit TRBD1. V gave up 7 bases and J gave up 6 bases; unmatched junction bases: 14. From germline, CDR1 is SNHLY and CDR2 FYNNEI. The CDR3 spans 17 residues. The CDR3 reads CASIAQGARVGNSPLHF. The CDR3, as DNA: TGTGCCAGCATAGCTCAGGGGGCGCGTGTCGGTAATTCACCCCTCCACTTT.

The rearrangement links TRBV29-1 to TRBJ1-1; a possible D gene is TRBD1 (5 bases). CDR1 and CDR2 (germline): SQVTM, ANQGSEA. The CDR3 is 13 residues long. Trimming left V 4 bases short and J 0 bases short, with 9 bases between. The CDR3 spells CSVGGVMNTEAFF. The CDR3 DNA sequence: TGCAGCGTTGGGGGGGTGATGAACACTGAAGCTTTCTTT.

The genes are TRBV27 and TRBJ1-2; 9 nucleotides align to TRBD1. CDR1 and CDR2 from the germline V gene are MNHEY and SMNVEV (reference sequence). The CDR3 has 15 residues. V was pared by 8 bases and J by 2 bases, with 9 bases of the junction left unmatched. The CDR3 bases are TGTGCCAGCCTTTCGACAGGGGGTTTCAACTATGGCTACACCTTC. Translating gives CASLSTGGFNYGYTF.

The V call is TRBV27, the J call TRBJ1-6; a possible D gene is TRBD1 (6 bases). Germline-derived CDR1 and CDR2 are MNHEY and SMNVEV (reference sequence). The CDR3 contains 16 residues. Trimming stripped 2 bases from V and 1 base from J, with 9 bases between. CDR3 region: CASSLDRKSYNSPLHF. CDR3 DNA sequence: TGTGCCAGCAGTTTAGACAGGAAATCCTATAATTCACCCCTCCACTTT.

The chain combines TRBV28 with TRBJ2-2; possibly TRBD2 for D (6 bases). The CDR3 loop spans 13 amino acids. CDR1 MDHEN and CDR2 SYDVKM come from the germline V gene. V was shortened by 6 bases and J by 3 bases, with 8 bases between the two germline ends. The CDR3, as DNA: TGTGCCAGCAGGCCGGGGGACACCGGGGAGCTGTTTTTT. Residues: CASRPGDTGELFF. The variable domain in full, with the rest retrieved from reference TRBV28 and TRBJ2-2, is DVKVTQSSRYLVKRTGEKVFLECVQDMDHENMFWYRQDPGLGLRLIYFSYDVKMKEKGDIPEGYSVSREKKERFSLILESASTNQTSMYLCASRPGDTGELFFGEGSRLTVL.

The J gene is TRBJ2-2, the V gene TRBV5-6; D is unresolved. Germline lookup yields CDR1 SGHDT and CDR2 YYEEEE. V dropped 4 bases and J dropped 0 bases, with 16 bases sitting between them. This CDR3 region has 17 residues. The CDR3 coding sequence is TGTGCCAGCAGCCGACCCAAACAGCCCACGAACACCGGGGAGCTGTTTTTT. Residues: CASSRPKQPTNTGELFF.

The chain links TRBV18 to TRBJ2-1, with 11 positions matching TRBD1. CDR3 length equals 16 residues. From germline, CDR1 is KGHSH and CDR2 LQKENI. The V segment lost 1 base and the J segment 7 bases; nucleotides outside the gene matches: 6. The CDR3 is CASSPLMGQGGNEQFF. The CDR3 nucleotides read TGTGCCAGCTCACCACTTATGGGACAGGGGGGAAATGAGCAGTTCTTC.

The chain carries TRBV28 and TRBJ1-5; D not resolved. V dropped 7 bases and J dropped 6 bases, with 16 bases sitting between them. The CDR3 runs 14 residues. Germline-derived CDR1 and CDR2 are MDHEN and SYDVKM. The CDR3 reads CASTTTGVVQPQHF. CDR3 coding DNA: TGTGCCAGCACAACGACGGGTGTCGTTCAGCCCCAGCATTTT. Based on the CDR3 plus reference TRBV28 and TRBJ1-5, the full variable domain is DVKVTQSSRYLVKRTGEKVFLECVQDMDHENMFWYRQDPGLGLRLIYFSYDVKMKEKGDIPEGYSVSREKKERFSLILESASTNQTSMYLCASTTTGVVQPQHFGDGTRLSIL.

The genes are TRBV5-1 and TRBJ2-3; 7 bases line up with TRBD1. This CDR3 region has 15 residues. The J segment lost 6 bases and the V segment lost 1 base, leaving 8 bases of the junction unmatched. From germline, CDR1 is SGHRS and CDR2 YFSETQ. The CDR3 spells CASSLTSTGSDTQYF. Here the CDR3 DNA reads TGCGCCAGCAGCTTGACATCGACAGGGTCGGATACGCAGTATTTT. The entire variable domain, with the rest obtained from reference TRBV5-1 and TRBJ2-3, is as follows: KAGVTQTPRYLIKTRGQQVTLSCSPISGHRSVSWYQQTPGQGLQFLFEYFSETQRNKGNFPGRFSGRQFSNSRSEMNVSTLELGDSALYLCASSLTSTGSDTQYFGPGTRLTVL.

The chain carries TRBV12-5 and TRBJ2-2; D may be TRBD1 (5 bases). The CDR3 is 15 amino acids. From germline, CDR1 is LGHNT and CDR2 FRNRAP. V was cut by 0 bases and J by 6 bases, with 11 bases left in between. The CDR3 nucleotides read TGTGCTAGTGGTTTGGTAGTTTCAGGGTCCGGGGAGCTGTTTTTT. Encoded protein: CASGLVVSGSGELFF.

The gene calls are TRBV14 and TRBJ2-7; 9 nucleotides match TRBD2. Per the germline V gene, CDR1 is SGHDN and CDR2 is FVKESK. Unmatched junction bases numbered 10, after V lost 4 bases and J lost 6 bases. This CDR3 contains 15 residues. The DNA for the CDR3 is TGTGCCAGCAGCCTACGACTACCAGCGGGAGGCGAGCAGTACTTC. The encoded protein is CASSLRLPAGGEQYF. Supplemented by reference TRBV14 and TRBJ2-7, the full variable domain reads EAGVTQFPSHSVIEKGQTVTLRCDPISGHDNLYWYRRVMGKEIKFLLHFVKESKQDESGMPNNRFLAERTGGTYSTLKVQPAELEDSGVYFCASSLRLPAGGEQYFGPGTRLTVT.